The following is a TCR beta chain sequence with its context. The data were taken from a study of shared T cell receptors in the human thymus. Using immunoSEQ multiplex PCR, the repertoire was profiled, and TCRdb retains in-frame clones only, with some absent. Of some 400,000 clones listed, around 95% are singletons. The receptor was derived from a human donor. The sequencing sample was made of thymocytes.

DNA of the CDR3: TGTGCCAGCAGCTGCGCTCTAGCGGGAGTAGGGACCAATGAGCAGTTCTTC. It specifies CASSCALAGVGTNEQFF. The V call is TRBV11-2, the J call TRBJ2-1; 10 bases fit TRBD2. The trim removed 4 bases at V and 6 bases at J, leaving 12 bases unmatched. This CDR3 region has 17 residues. The germline V gene has CDR1 SGHAT and CDR2 FQNNGV.